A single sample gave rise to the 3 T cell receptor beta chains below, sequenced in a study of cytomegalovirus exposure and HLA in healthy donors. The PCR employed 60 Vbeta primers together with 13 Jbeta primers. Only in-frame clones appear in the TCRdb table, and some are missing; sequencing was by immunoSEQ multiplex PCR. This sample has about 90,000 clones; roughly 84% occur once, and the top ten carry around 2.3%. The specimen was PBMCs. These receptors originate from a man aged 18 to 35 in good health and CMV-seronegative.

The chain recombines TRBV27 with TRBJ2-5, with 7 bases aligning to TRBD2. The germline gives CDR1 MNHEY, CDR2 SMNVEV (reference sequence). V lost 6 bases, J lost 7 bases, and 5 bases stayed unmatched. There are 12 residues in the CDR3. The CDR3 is CASSKLAGTQYF. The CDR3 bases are TGTGCCAGCAGCAAGTTAGCGGGGACCCAGTACTTC.

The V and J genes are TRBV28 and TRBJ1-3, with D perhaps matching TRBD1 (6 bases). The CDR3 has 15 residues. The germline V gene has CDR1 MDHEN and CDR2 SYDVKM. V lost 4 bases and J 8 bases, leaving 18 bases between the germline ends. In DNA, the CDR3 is TGTGCCAGCAGTTCGACAGGACGCCTTTCTGACACCATATATTTT. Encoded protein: CASSSTGRLSDTIYF.

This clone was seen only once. CDR3 in DNA: TGTGCCTTCTCGGACAGACTCTACGAGCAGTACTTC. This gives the protein CAFSDRLYEQYF. The chain combines TRBV5-4 with TRBJ2-7, with D perhaps matching TRBD1 (6 bases). With 10 bases removed from V and 3 bases from J, the gap between germline ends came to 14 bases. Germline CDR1 reads SGHNT; CDR2 reads YYREEE (reference sequence). The CDR3 is 12 residues long.